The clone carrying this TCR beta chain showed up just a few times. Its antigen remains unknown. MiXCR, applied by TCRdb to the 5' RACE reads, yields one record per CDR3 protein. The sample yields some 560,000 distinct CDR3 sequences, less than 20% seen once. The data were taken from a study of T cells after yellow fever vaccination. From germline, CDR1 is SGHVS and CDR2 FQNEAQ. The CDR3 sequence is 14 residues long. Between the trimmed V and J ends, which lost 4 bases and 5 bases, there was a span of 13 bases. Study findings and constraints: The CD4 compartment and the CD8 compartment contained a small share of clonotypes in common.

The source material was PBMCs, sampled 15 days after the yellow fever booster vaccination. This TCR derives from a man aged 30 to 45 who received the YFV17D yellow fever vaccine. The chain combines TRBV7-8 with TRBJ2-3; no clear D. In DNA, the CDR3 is TGTGCCAGCAGCTCGGGTGGAATGGGAGATACGCAGTATTTT. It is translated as CASSSGGMGDTQYF.